This TCR beta chain was captured in a study of T cells in Graves' hyperthyroidism and ophthalmopathy. Lactation, pregnancy, other autoimmune disease or uncontrolled infection excluded patients. Per the germline V gene, CDR1 is MNHEY and CDR2 is SVGEGT. This CDR3 spans 19 amino acids. V lost 5 bases to trimming and J lost 0 bases; unmatched junction nucleotides: 15. Amplification targeted TCR beta CDR3 regions from RNA transcripts. First-round RT-PCR with HTBI primers amplified the TCR CDR3 region. TCRdb analysed the multiplex PCR reads with MiXCR anew, one entry per CDR3 protein. The top ten hold roughly a tenth of the sample, which has some 740,000 distinct CDR3 sequences, 14% seen once.

The gene calls are TRBV6-2 or TRBV6-3 and TRBJ1-5; 8 positions agree with TRBD1. Sequenced material: blood. The TCR sequence derives from a woman between 18 and 30 years old with Graves' hyperthyroidism. CDR3 amino acids: CASSPRQGTSSLSNQPQHF. Written as DNA, the CDR3 is TGTGCCAGCAGTCCAAGACAGGGGACAAGCTCACTTAGCAATCAGCCCCAGCATTTT.